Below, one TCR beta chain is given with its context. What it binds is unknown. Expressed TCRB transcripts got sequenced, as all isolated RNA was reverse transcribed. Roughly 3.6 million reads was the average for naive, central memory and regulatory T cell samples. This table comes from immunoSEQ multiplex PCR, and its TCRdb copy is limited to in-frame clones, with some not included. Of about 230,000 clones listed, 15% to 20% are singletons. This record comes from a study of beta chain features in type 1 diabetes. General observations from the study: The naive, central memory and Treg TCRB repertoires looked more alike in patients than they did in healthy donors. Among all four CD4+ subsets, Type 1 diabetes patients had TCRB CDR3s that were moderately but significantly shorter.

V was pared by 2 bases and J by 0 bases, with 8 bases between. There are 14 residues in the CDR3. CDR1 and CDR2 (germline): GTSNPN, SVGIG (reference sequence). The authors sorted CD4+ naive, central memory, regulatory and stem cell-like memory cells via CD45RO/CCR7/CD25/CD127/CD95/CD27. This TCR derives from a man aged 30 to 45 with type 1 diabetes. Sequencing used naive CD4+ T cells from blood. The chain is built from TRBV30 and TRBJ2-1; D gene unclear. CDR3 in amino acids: CAWSPSFSYNEQFF. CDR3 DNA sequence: TGTGCCTGGAGTCCTAGTTTCTCCTACAATGAGCAGTTCTTC.